This TCR beta chain was identified during a study of blood T cells in healthy people across ages. The individuals who served as donors were healthy Caucasians living in Russia, aged about 6 to 90. The authors extracted at least 5 micrograms of total RNA per sample. CDR3 length equals 13 residues. J lost 9 bases, V lost 5 bases, and 5 bases had no gene match. Germline V gives CDR1 LNHDA, CDR2 SQIVND (reference sequence). The use of a sample-barcoded 5' primer and a J-beta primer mix characterized a second PCR of about 7 to 12 cycles. Using its own MiXCR run on the 5' RACE reads, TCRdb lists one record per CDR3 protein. There are 780,000 or so distinct CDR3 sequences in the sample; roughly three fifths occur only once, and roughly 25% lies in the top ten.

This sequence joins TRBV19 and TRBJ2-1; 9 nucleotides line up with TRBD2. The sample was blood. The clonotype was recovered from a middle-aged man in good health. The CDR3 region has the DNA TGTGCCAGTAGTGGCGCGGGGGGGCTTGAGCAGTTCTTC. It codes for CASSGAGGLEQFF.